The clone carrying this T cell receptor beta chain was counted only a few times. Its cognate antigen is unknown. The diagnostic basis comprised clinical symptoms, serum thyroxine and TRAb, thyroid ultrasound and orbital computed tomography. The data were obtained in a study of T cells in Graves' hyperthyroidism and ophthalmopathy. Findings of the study overall: Stable hyperthyroidism was told apart from ophthalmopathy by a model built on 13 V-J features. It was a median approximately 7.1 months before onset that the model predicted ophthalmopathy.

CDR3 length equals 16 residues. Trimming shortened V by 4 bases and J by 4 bases, and 20 bases separated the two germline ends. Germline-derived CDR1 and CDR2 are SGHDT and YYEEEE. From RNA transcripts, TCR beta CDR3 regions were amplified. First-round RT-PCR of the TCR CDR3 relied on the HTBI primer set. TCRdb passed the multiplex PCR reads through MiXCR, listing each CDR3 protein once. The repertoire holds roughly 350,000 distinct CDR3 sequences, more than 11% seen once, with under 30% in the top ten. Sequencing was done on a sample of blood. The gene calls are TRBV5-6 and TRBJ1-2; D is ambiguous. The TCR sequence derives from a woman aged 25 to 39 with Graves' hyperthyroidism. CDR3 nucleotide sequence: TGTGCCAGCAGCATGACCCGAAACATGCCCTTCTATGGCTACACCTTC. Translation gives CASSMTRNMPFYGYTF. The full variable domain, rest sourced from reference TRBV5-6 and TRBJ1-2, is DAGVTQSPTHLIKTRGQQVTLRCSPKSGHDTVSWYQQALGQGPQFIFQYYEEEERQRGNFPDRFSGHQFPNYSSELNVNALLLGDSALYLCASSMTRNMPFYGYTFGSGTRLTVV.